The entry that follows covers one T cell receptor beta chain sequence. Its antigen is not yet known. Per-nucleotide qualities are absent, and no much larger clonotype sits a single base away. The sample comes from a study of blood T cell repertoires in COVID-19 (dated by TCRdb to about 2020). Background on the whole study: Samples covering the acute and convalescent phases of COVID-19 were provided by collaborators in the United States, Italy and Spain. Where available, HLA class I and class II types were obtained from metadata supplied by the sample provider rather than from assay-based typing. A freely available public database, intended as a resource for researchers studying the immune response to SARS-CoV-2, is where the repertoires were released. The dataset comprised deeply sampled blood TCRbeta repertoires from subjects exposed to, actively infected with, or recovered from COVID-19. The samples were drawn from the first 160 participants of the ongoing ImmuneRACE study and from 1,200 or so subjects provided by 6 global collaborators. The prospective study material was composed of cDNA or gDNA derived from T cells, B-cell-depleted T cells, or PBMCs. Nearly every sample came with metadata listing a de-identified subject ID, COVID-19 status, age in years and sex. Findings and caveats that apply to the study as a whole: How much clinical and demographic metadata was included differed by source and by participant, and the metadata was provided uncurated.

The immunoSEQ Assay, a bias-controlled multiplex PCR, was used to amplify TCRbeta CDR3 regions from genomic DNA. The study's own analysis went as follows. Nucleated cell counts per sample were estimated from amplification of reference gene primers within the assay. To quantify the absolute abundance of each unique TCRbeta CDR3 rearrangement, sequence reads were collapsed and filtered. For each sample, productive Simpson clonality was calculated as the square root of Simpson's diversity index across productive rearrangements. TCRdb limited this immuneACCESS table to in-frame rearrangements with V and J called. A share of clones is missing; checked studies link under half to unresolved V genes, and the rest is unexplained. That table gives V, J and clone size, and the DNA gave D and trimming. This sample comprises tens of thousands of clones, roughly 85% of them detected only once. The ten largest clones add up to 1.2% of the sample.

CDR1 is given as SGHNT and CDR2 as YENEEA, both from the germline V gene. Trimming costs V 1 base and J 1 base, and their ends lie 10 bases apart. The CDR3 runs 15 amino acids, cysteine and phenylalanine included. Only the CDR3 part of the read is kept: 45 bases, read in frame from the first base. Each collaborating institution followed its own protocols to collect whole blood in K2EDTA tubes. For TCRbeta analysis, collaborators shipped samples in one of three forms: frozen whole blood, isolated PBMCs, or DNA extracted from either of those sample types. The material sequenced was peripheral blood. The sequence derives from a man aged 35-49 years with acute or convalescent COVID-19. The rearranged segments are TRBV11-3 and TRBJ1-1, with the D gene uncertain. DNA sequence: TGTGCCAGCAGCTTAGTTGGACTCTCGAACACTGAAGCTTTCTTT. It translates to CASSLVGLSNTEAFF.